The T cell receptor (beta chain) under discussion was sequenced for a study of T cell repertoires in cytomegalovirus infection. Study overall: Both CMV infection and a matching HLA type were indicated by public TCR beta signatures.

TCRdb re-derived calls from the reads in MiXCR, one entry per CDR3 protein. Of 830,000 or so distinct CDR3 sequences listed, 32% are singletons. The CDR3 totals 13 residues. The V and J ends lost 0 bases and 6 bases respectively, with 7 bases between them. CDR1 is SGDLS, CDR2 YYNGEE, per germline. This clonotype was picked up a small number of times. As yet, its antigen is unknown. This chain joins TRBV9 and TRBJ2-1; D might be TRBD1 or TRBD2, each matching 5 bases. The starting material was cultured CD8+ T cells from PBMCs, obtained from culture after CMV antigen stimulation. This clonotype was sampled from a human donor in good health (CMV status not recorded). Some clones in this sample may be carry-over from other donors' samples. The CDR3 sequence: CASSVGGSNEQFF. Written as DNA, the CDR3 is TGTGCCAGCAGCGTAGGGGGGTCCAATGAGCAGTTCTTC. The full variable domain, its missing parts supplied by reference TRBV9 and TRBJ2-1, is DSGVTQTPKHLITATGQRVTLRCSPRSGDLSVYWYQQSLDQGLQFLIQYYNGEERAKGNILERFSAQQFPDLHSELNLSSLELGDSALYFCASSVGGSNEQFFGPGTRLTVL.